The clone carrying this TCR beta chain appeared a few times. Its antigen is as yet unknown. The data originate from a study of T cells after yellow fever vaccination. Notes on the study in general: CD4 and CD8 compartments shared a small share of clonotypes.

Each CDR3 protein is one row after TCRdb ran MiXCR on the 5' RACE reads. The top ten clones hold about a sixth of a sample with a few hundred thousand distinct CDR3 sequences, 7.5% to 9% of them seen once. This receptor was taken from a man between 18 and 29 years old who received the YFV17D yellow fever vaccine. The sample in question was PBMCs, obtained on the day of the first yellow fever vaccination.

CDR3 loop: CASSRLAGESDTQYF. The CDR3 DNA sequence: TGTGCCAGCAGCCGACTAGCGGGGGAGTCGGATACGCAGTATTTT. The rearrangement links TRBV5-4 to TRBJ2-3, with 12 bases that match TRBD2. V shed 4 bases, J shed 6 bases, and the junction held 6 bases outside the gene matches. This CDR3 has 15 residues. Germline CDR1 and CDR2: SGHNT and YYREEE (reference sequence).